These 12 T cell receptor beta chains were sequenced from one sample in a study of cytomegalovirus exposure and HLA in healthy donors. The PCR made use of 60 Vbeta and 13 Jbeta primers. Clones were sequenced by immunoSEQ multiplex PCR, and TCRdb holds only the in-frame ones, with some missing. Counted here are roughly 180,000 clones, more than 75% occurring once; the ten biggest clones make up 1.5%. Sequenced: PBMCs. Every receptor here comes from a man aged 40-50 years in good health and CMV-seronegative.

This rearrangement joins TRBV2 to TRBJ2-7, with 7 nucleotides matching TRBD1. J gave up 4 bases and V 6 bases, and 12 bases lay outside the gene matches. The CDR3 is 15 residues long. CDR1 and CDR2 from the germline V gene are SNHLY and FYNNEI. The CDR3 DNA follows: TGTGCCAGCAGGAGCCGACAGGGTCTCTTTTACGAGCAGTACTTC. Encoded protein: CASRSRQGLFYEQYF.

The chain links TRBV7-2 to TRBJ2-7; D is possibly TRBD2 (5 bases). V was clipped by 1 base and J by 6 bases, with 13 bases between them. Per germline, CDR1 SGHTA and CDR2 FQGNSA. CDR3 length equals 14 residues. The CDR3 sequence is CASSLGLAFIEQYF. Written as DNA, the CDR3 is TGTGCCAGCAGCTTAGGGCTAGCCTTCATCGAGCAGTACTTC.

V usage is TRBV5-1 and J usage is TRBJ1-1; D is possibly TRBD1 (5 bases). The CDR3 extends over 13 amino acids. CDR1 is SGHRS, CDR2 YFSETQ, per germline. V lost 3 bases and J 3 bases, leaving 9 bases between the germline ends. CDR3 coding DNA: TGCGCCAGCAGCTCGGGGGAACACACTGAAGCTTTCTTT. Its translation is CASSSGEHTEAFF.

As DNA, the CDR3 is TGTGCCAGCAGTGCCCTCGGGACTCAACATCGATTAAACTATGGCTACACCTTC. Its translation: CASSALGTQHRLNYGYTF. This rearrangement joins TRBV28 to TRBJ1-2; TRBD1 is a possible D gene (5 bases). V dropped 5 bases and J dropped 2 bases, with 24 bases sitting between them. Germline CDR1 MDHEN, CDR2 SYDVKM. This CDR3 has 18 residues.

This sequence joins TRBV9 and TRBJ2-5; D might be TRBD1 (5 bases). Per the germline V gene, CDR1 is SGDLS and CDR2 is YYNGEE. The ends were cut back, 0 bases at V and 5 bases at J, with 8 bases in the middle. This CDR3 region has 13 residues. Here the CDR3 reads CASSVGQTETQYF. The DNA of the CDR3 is TGTGCCAGCAGCGTAGGACAGACTGAGACCCAGTACTTC.

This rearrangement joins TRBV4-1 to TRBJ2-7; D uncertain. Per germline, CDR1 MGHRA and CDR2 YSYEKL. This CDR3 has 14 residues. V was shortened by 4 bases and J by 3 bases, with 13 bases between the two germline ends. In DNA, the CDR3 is TGCGCCAGCAGCCGAGAGACAAGCTACTACGAGCAGTACTTC. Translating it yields CASSRETSYYEQYF.

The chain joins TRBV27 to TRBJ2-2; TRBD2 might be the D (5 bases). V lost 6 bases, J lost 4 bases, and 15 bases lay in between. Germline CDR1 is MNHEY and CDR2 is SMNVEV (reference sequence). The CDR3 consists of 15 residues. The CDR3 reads CASRRDQRGTGELFF. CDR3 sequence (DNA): TGTGCCAGCAGGAGGGATCAACGCGGCACCGGGGAGCTGTTTTTT.

The CDR3 reads CASSLGAGGGAYEQYF. The DNA of the CDR3 is TGTGCCAGCAGCTTGGGGGCCGGCGGGGGGGCCTACGAGCAGTACTTC. The chain uses TRBV5-4 and TRBJ2-7, with 9 bases identical to TRBD2. The CDR3 covers 16 residues. Per the germline V gene, CDR1 is SGHNT and CDR2 is YYREEE (reference sequence). The junction had 6 bases not matched to a gene; V was cut back by 0 bases and J by 2 bases.

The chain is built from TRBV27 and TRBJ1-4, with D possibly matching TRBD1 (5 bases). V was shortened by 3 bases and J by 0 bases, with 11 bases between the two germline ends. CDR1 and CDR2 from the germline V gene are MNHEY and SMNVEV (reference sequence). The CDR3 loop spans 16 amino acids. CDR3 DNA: TGTGCCAGCAGTTTGGGAGGGGCCGCAACTAATGAAAAACTGTTTTTT. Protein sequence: CASSLGGAATNEKLFF.

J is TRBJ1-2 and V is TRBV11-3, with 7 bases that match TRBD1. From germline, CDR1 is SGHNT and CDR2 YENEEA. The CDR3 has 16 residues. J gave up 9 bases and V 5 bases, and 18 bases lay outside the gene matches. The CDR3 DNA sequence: TGTGCCAGCAGCCACTGGAACTGGACAGGAACATATAGCTACACCTTC. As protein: CASSHWNWTGTYSYTF.

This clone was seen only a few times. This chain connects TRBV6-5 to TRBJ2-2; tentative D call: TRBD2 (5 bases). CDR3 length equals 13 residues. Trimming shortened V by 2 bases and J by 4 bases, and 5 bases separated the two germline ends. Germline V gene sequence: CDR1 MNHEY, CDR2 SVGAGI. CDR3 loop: CASSYRGTGELFF. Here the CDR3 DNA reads TGTGCCAGCAGTTACCGGGGCACCGGGGAGCTGTTTTTT.

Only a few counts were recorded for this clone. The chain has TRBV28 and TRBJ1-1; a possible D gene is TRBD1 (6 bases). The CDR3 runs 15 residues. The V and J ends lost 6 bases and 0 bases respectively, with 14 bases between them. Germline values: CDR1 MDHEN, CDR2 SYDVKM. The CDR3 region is CASRMDRGMNTEAFF. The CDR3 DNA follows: TGTGCCAGCAGAATGGACAGAGGTATGAACACTGAAGCTTTCTTT.